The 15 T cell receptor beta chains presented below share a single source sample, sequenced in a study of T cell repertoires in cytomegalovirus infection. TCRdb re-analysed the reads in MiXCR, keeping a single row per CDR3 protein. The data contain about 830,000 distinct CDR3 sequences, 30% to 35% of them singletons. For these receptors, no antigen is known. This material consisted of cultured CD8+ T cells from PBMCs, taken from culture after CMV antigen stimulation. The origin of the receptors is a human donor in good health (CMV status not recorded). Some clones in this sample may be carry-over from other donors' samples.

CDR3 amino acids: CASSLAWTGNTEAFF. DNA of the CDR3: TGCGCCAGCAGCTTGGCCTGGACAGGGAACACTGAAGCTTTCTTT. The chain recombines TRBV5-1 with TRBJ1-1; 7 nucleotides match TRBD1. This CDR3 is built from 15 residues. Looked up from germline, CDR1 is SGHRS and CDR2 is YFSETQ. Unmatched junction bases numbered 3, after V lost 0 bases and J lost 1 base.

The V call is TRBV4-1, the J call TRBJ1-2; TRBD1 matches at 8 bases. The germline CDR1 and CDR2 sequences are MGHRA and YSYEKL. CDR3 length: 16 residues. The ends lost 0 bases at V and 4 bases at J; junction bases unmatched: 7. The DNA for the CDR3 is TGCGCCAGCAGCCAAGATCTCCGACAGGGGATCTATGGCTACACCTTC. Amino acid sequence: CASSQDLRQGIYGYTF.

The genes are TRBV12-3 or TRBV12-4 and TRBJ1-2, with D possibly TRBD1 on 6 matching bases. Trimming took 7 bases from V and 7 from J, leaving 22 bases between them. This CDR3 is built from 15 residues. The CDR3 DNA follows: TGTGCCAGCACTACAACCGGTGGGGGCTTAGTTGGCTACACCTTC. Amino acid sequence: CASTTTGGGLVGYTF.

The CDR3 reads CASSLPPGALVNNGGGHQPQHF. In DNA, the CDR3 is TGTGCCAGCAGTTTACCCCCAGGGGCGCTAGTTAATAACGGGGGTGGTCATCAGCCCCAGCATTTT. The chain has TRBV6-2 or TRBV6-3 and TRBJ1-5; tentative D call: TRBD1 (6 bases). Trimming shortened V by 4 bases and J by 5 bases, and 36 bases separated the two germline ends. Germline V gene data show CDR1 as MNHEY and CDR2 as SVGEGT. The CDR3 runs to 22 residues.

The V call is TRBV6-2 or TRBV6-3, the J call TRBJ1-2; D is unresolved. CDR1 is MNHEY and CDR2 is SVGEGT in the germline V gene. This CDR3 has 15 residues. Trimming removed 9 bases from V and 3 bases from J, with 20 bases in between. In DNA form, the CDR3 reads TGTGCCAGTACCGAACAGAGGGATTGGGACTATGGCTACACCTTC. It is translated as CASTEQRDWDYGYTF.

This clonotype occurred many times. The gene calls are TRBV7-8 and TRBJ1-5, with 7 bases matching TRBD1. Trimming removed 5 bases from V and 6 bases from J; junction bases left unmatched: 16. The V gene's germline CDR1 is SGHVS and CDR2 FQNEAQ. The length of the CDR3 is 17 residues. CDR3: CASSQGRDSWGSQPQHF. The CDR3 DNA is TGTGCCAGCAGCCAAGGGAGGGACAGCTGGGGGAGTCAGCCCCAGCATTTT.

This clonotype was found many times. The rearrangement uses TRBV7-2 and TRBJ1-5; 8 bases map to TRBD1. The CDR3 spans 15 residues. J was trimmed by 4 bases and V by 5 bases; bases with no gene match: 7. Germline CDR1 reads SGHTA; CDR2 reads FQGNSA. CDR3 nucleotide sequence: TGTGCCAGCAGCCCCGACAGGGGTCTGAATCAGCCCCAGCATTTT. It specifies CASSPDRGLNQPQHF.

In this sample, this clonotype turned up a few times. CDR3 sequence (DNA): TGTGCCAGCGCCTTGGGGCAGAGGAACACTGAAGCTTTCTTT. Protein sequence: CASALGQRNTEAFF. V gene TRBV27 combines with J gene TRBJ1-1, with a possible D match to TRBD1 (5 bases). V was shortened by 8 bases and J by 1 base, with 14 bases between the two germline ends. The CDR3 has 14 amino acids. Germline assignment: CDR1 MNHEY and CDR2 SMNVEV (reference sequence).

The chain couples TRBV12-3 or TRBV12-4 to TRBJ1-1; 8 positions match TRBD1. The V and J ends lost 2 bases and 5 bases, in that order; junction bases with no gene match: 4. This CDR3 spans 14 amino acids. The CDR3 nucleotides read TGTGCCAGCAGTTTACAGGGGGCATTGACTGAAGCTTTCTTT. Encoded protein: CASSLQGALTEAFF.

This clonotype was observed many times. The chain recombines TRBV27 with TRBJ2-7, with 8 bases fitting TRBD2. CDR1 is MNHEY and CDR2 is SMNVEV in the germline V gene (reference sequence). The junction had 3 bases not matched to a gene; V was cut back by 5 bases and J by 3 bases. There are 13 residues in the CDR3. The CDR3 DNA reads TGTGCCAGCAGTCCCGGGACTAGCTACGAGCAGTACTTC. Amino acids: CASSPGTSYEQYF.

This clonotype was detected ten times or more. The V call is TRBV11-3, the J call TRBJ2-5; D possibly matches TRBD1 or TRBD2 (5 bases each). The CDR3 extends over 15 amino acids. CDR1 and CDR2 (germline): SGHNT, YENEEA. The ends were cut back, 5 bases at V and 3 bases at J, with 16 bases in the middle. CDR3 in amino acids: CASSPGIRGEETQYF. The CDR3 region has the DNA TGTGCCAGCAGCCCCGGGATCCGGGGCGAAGAGACCCAGTACTTC.

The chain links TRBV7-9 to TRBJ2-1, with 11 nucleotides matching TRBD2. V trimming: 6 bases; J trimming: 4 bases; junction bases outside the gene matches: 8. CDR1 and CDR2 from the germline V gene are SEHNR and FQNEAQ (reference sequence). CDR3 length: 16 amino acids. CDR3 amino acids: CASSFSGGAEYNEQFF. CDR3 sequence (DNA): TGTGCCAGCAGTTTTAGCGGGGGGGCTGAATACAATGAGCAGTTCTTC.

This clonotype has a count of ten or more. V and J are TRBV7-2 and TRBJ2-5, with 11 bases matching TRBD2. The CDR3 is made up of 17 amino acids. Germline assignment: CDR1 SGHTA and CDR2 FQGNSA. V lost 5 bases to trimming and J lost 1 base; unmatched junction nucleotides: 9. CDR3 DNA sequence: TGTGCCAGCAGCCCTTCTCGACTAGCGGGGTCCCAAGAGACCCAGTACTTC. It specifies CASSPSRLAGSQETQYF.

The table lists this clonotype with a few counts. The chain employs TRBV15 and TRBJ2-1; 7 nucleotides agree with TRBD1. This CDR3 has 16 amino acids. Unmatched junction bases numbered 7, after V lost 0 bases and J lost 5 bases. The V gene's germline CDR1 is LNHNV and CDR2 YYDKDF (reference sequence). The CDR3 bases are TGTGCCACCAGCAGAGAAACAGGGGTTGGAAACAATGAGCAGTTCTTC. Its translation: CATSRETGVGNNEQFF.

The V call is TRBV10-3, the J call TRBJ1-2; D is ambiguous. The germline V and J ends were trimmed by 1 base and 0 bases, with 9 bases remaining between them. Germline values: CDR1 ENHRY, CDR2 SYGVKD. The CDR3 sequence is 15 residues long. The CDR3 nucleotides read TGTGCCATCAGTGAGTTGGAGGTTTCTAACTATGGCTACACCTTC. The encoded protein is CAISELEVSNYGYTF.